The entry below describes one TCR beta chain. The target antigen is unknown. This sample stems from a study of T cell repertoires and HLA-DP antigens. On the study more broadly: Alloreactive CD4+ T cells targeted HLA-DP on transduced HeLa. Versus self, one alloantigen differed at one groove amino acid, the other at about 10. General study findings and limits: Antigen presentation used HeLa cells, with total CD4+ cells responding.

Clones were read by immunoSEQ multiplex PCR, and TCRdb kept only the in-frame ones, dropping some. The sample yields about 73,000 clones, roughly 75% seen once. V was pared by 1 base and J by 4 bases, with 11 bases between. From germline, CDR1 is LNHDA and CDR2 SQIVND (reference sequence). The CDR3 sequence is 15 residues long. The chain combines TRBV19 with TRBJ1-5; D is unclear. The receptor was derived from a man aged 60 to 69 in good health and CMV-seronegative. The source material was CD4+ T cells from PBMCs. The CDR3 sequence is CASSIVRQVNQPQHF. CDR3 coding DNA: TGTGCCAGTAGTATAGTCCGGCAGGTTAATCAGCCCCAGCATTTT.